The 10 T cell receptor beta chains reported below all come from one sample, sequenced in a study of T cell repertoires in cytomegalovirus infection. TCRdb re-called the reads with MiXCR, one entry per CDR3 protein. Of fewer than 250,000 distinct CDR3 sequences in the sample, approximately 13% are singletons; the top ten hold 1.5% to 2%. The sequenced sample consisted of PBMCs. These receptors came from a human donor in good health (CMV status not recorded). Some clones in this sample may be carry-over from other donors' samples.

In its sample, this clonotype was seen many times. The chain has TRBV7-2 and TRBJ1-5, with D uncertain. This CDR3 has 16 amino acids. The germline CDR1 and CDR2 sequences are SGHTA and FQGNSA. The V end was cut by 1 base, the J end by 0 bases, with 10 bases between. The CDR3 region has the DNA TGTGCCAGCAGCTTAGAGATATGGGGTAGCAATCAGCCCCAGCATTTT. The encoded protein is CASSLEIWGSNQPQHF.

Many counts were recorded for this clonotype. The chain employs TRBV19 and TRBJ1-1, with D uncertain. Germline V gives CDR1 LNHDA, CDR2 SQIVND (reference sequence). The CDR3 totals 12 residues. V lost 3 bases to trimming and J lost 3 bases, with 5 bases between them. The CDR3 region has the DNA TGTGCCAGTAGTATTCGGGACACTGAAGCTTTCTTT. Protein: CASSIRDTEAFF.

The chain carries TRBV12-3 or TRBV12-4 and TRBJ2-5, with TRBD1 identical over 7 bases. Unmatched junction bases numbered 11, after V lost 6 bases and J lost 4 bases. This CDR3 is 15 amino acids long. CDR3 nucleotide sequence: TGTGCCAGCAGCCTAGGGGGCGGTCTACGAGAGACCCAGTACTTC. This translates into CASSLGGGLRETQYF.

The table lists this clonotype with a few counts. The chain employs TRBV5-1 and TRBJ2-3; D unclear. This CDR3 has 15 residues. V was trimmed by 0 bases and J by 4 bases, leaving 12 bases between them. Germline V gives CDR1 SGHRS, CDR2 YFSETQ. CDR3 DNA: TGCGCCAGCAGCTTGGGAATGCAGCGTTCAGATACGCAGTATTTT. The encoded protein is CASSLGMQRSDTQYF.

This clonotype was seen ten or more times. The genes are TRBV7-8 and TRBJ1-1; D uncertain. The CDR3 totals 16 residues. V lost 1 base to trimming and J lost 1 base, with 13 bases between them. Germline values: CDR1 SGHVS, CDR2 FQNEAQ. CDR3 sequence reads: CASSLGQVLTNTEAFF. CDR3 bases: TGTGCCAGCAGCTTAGGGCAGGTTTTGACGAACACTGAAGCTTTCTTT.

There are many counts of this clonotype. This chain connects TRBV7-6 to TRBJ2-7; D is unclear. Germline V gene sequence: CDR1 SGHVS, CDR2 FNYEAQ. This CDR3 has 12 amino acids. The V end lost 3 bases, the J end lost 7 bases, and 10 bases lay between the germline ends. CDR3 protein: CASSFDLTEQYF. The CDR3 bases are TGTGCCAGCAGCTTCGACTTAACGGAGCAGTACTTC.

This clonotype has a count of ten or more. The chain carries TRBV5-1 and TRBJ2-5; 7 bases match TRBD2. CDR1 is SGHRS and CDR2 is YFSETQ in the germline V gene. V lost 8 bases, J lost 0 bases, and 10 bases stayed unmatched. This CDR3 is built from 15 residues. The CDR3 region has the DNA TGCGCCAGTTTGAAAGGCGGGAGTCACCAAGAGACCCAGTACTTC. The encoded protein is CASLKGGSHQETQYF.

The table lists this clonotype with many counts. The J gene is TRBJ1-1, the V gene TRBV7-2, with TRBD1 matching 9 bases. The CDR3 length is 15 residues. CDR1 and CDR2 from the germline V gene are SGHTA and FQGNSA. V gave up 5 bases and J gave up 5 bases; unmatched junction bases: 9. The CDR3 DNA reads TGTGCCAGCAGCCATCGACAGGGGGTACGAACTGAAGCTTTCTTT. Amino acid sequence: CASSHRQGVRTEAFF. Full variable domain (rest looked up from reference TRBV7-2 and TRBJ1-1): GAGVSQSPSNKVTEKGKDVELRCDPISGHTALYWYRQSLGQGLEFLIYFQGNSAPDKSGLPSDRFSAERTGGSVSTLTIQRTQQEDSAVYLCASSHRQGVRTEAFFGQGTRLTVV.

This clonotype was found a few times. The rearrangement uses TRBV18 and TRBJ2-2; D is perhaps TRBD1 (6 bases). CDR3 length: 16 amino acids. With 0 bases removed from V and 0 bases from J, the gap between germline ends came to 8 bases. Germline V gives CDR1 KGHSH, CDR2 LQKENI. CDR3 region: CASSPPNRANTGELFF. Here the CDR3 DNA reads TGTGCCAGCTCACCACCGAACAGGGCGAACACCGGGGAGCTGTTTTTT.

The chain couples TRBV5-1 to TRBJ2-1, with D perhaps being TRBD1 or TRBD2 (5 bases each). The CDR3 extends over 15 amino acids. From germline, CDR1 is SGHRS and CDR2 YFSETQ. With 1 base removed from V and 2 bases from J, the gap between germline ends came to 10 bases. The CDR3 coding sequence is TGCGCCAGCAGCTTGAATCAGGGAGCCTACAATGAGCAGTTCTTC. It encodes CASSLNQGAYNEQFF.